The 14 T cell receptor beta chains below come from one sample, sequenced in a study of T cell repertoires in cytomegalovirus infection. TCRdb re-derived calls from the reads in MiXCR, one entry per CDR3 protein. The sample shows 250,000 to 300,000 distinct CDR3 sequences, about 20% of them seen only once. These receptors are not linked to any known antigen. The sample in question was cultured PBMCs, obtained from culture after CMV antigen stimulation. All receptors come from a human donor in good health (CMV status not recorded). Some clones in this sample may be carry-over from other donors' samples.

This clonotype was seen only a few times. The V gene is TRBV6-4, the J gene TRBJ2-1, with D maybe TRBD2 (6 bases). The CDR3 consists of 15 residues. CDR1 and CDR2 from the germline V gene are MRHNA and SNTAGT. V was cut by 0 bases and J by 15 bases, with 21 bases left in between. The CDR3 DNA reads TGTGCCAGCAGTGACTCGGACTATCCGGGGTCCCCCCCGTTCTTC. Amino acid sequence: CASSDSDYPGSPPFF.

This CDR3 reads CASSPGDRAEQYV. DNA for the CDR3: TGCGCCAGCAGCCCCGGGGACAGGGCCGAGCAGTACGTC. V gene TRBV5-1 combines with J gene TRBJ2-7; 9 bases are a match to TRBD1. Looked up from germline, CDR1 is SGHRS and CDR2 is YFSETQ. The CDR3 sequence is 13 residues long. Unmatched junction bases numbered 5, after V lost 4 bases and J lost 6 bases.

This clonotype showed up many times. The chain carries TRBV4-2 and TRBJ2-7; TRBD2 agrees at 10 bases. The CDR3 totals 15 residues. CDR1 and CDR2 (germline): LGHNA, YNFKEQ. J lost 0 bases, V lost 1 base, and 0 bases had no gene match. The CDR3 loop reads CASSQGLAGSYEQYF. CDR3 DNA: TGTGCCAGCAGCCAAGGACTAGCGGGCTCCTACGAGCAGTACTTC.

The chain recombines TRBV11-1 with TRBJ2-5; D unresolved. In germline, CDR1 is SGHAT, CDR2 FQDESV (reference sequence). Trimming removed 2 bases at V and 5 bases at J, with 15 bases between. This CDR3 is built from 15 residues. CDR3 sequence: CASSLRRALGETQYF. CDR3 nucleotide sequence: TGTGCCAGCAGCTTACGAAGGGCCCTTGGGGAGACCCAGTACTTC.

This clonotype was seen a few times. The chain couples TRBV6-2 or TRBV6-3 to TRBJ1-1, with a tentative D call TRBD1 (5 bases). The CDR3 spans 11 residues. Trimming left V 4 bases short and J 11 bases short, with 11 bases between. Germline CDR1 reads MNHEY; CDR2 reads SVGEGT. CDR3 in amino acids: CASSFSGSAFF. CDR3 bases: TGTGCCAGCAGTTTCTCAGGGAGTGCTTTCTTT.

This clonotype came up many times. J is TRBJ2-1 and V is TRBV24-1; D gene ambiguous. The CDR3 extends over 14 amino acids. Between the trimmed V and J ends, which lost 5 bases and 0 bases, there was a span of 7 bases. Germline V gene lookup returns CDR1 KGHDR and CDR2 SFDVKD. This chain's CDR3 is CATSALYSYNEQFF. The CDR3 DNA sequence: TGTGCCACCAGTGCCCTTTACTCCTACAATGAGCAGTTCTTC.

The chain is built from TRBV11-2 and TRBJ1-4, with a weak D call TRBD1 (5 bases). With 3 bases removed from V and 7 bases from J, the gap between germline ends came to 15 bases. CDR1 SGHAT and CDR2 FQNNGV come from the germline V gene. The CDR3 loop spans 15 amino acids. The CDR3 DNA is TGTGCCAGCAGCTTGGGGAGAGGGGTGTTTGAAAAACTGTTTTTT. It yields the protein CASSLGRGVFEKLFF.

This clonotype has just a few counts. This sequence joins TRBV20-1 and TRBJ2-7, with unresolved D. Deletions cut 0 bases from V and 3 bases from J, with 18 bases between. The CDR3 extends over 16 amino acids. Germline V gene lookup returns CDR1 DFQATT and CDR2 SNEGSKA (reference sequence). This CDR3 reads CSARDLRISGFYEQYF. CDR3 DNA sequence: TGCAGTGCTAGAGATCTCCGGATCAGTGGATTCTACGAGCAGTACTTC.

CDR3 bases: TGCAGTGCTCCACGAACACAGGCAGTCGGGACCCAGTACTTC. Amino acid sequence: CSAPRTQAVGTQYF. The V and J genes are TRBV20-1 and TRBJ2-5; maybe TRBD1 (5 bases). The CDR3 sequence is 14 residues long. The germline V gene has CDR1 DFQATT and CDR2 SNEGSKA (reference sequence). V lost 5 bases, J lost 7 bases, and 20 bases lay in between.

This clonotype was seen more than once but under ten times. The chain is built from TRBV28 and TRBJ1-2; perhaps TRBD1 as D (5 bases). V shed 10 bases and J shed 3 bases, with 18 bases lying between them. The CDR3 is 14 amino acids. Germline-derived CDR1 and CDR2 are MDHEN and SYDVKM. The CDR3 sequence: CAMSTASKDYGYTF. CDR3 DNA sequence: TGTGCCATGTCGACAGCCTCAAAGGACTATGGCTACACCTTC.

This clonotype was counted at least ten times. The chain carries TRBV7-2 and TRBJ1-4; D unclear. The germline V gene has CDR1 SGHTA and CDR2 FQGNSA. The V gene lost 1 base and the J gene lost 7 bases, with 13 bases spanning the gap. The CDR3 spans 15 residues. CDR3 sequence (DNA): TGTGCCAGCAGCTTAGGAGGCAGGCCCAGTGAAAAACTGTTTTTT. Protein sequence: CASSLGGRPSEKLFF.

This clonotype was seen at least ten times. This chain joins TRBV6-1 and TRBJ1-3; 9 bases align to TRBD1. The V and J ends lost 6 bases and 0 bases, in that order; junction bases with no gene match: 9. The CDR3 runs to 17 residues. Germline CDR1 MNHNS, CDR2 SASEGT. The CDR3 sequence: CASRIGTGRNSGNTIYF. The CDR3 DNA sequence: TGTGCCAGCAGAATCGGGACAGGGCGGAACTCTGGAAACACCATATATTTT.

The genes are TRBV7-9 and TRBJ2-6; 15 nucleotides agree with TRBD2. CDR1 and CDR2 (germline): SEHNR, FQNEAQ (reference sequence). Trimming cost V 5 bases and J 0 bases; bases outside gene matches: 20. The CDR3 extends over 24 amino acids. The CDR3 loop reads CASSLHPIGTSGRPRGSGANVLTF. CDR3 DNA: TGTGCCAGCAGCCTCCACCCCATCGGGACTAGCGGGAGGCCGAGGGGCTCTGGGGCCAACGTCCTGACTTTC.

The gene calls are TRBV28 and TRBJ1-5; 9 bases line up with TRBD1. The V gene end was trimmed by 3 bases and the J gene end by 4 bases; junction bases not matched to a gene: 10. The CDR3 spans 17 residues. CDR1 and CDR2 (germline): MDHEN, SYDVKM. The CDR3 nucleotides are TGTGCCAGCAGTTTCCTCCTCCCTGACAGGGGGAATCAGCCCCAGCATTTT. As protein: CASSFLLPDRGNQPQHF.